This T cell receptor beta chain derives from a study of CD8+CD57+ T cells in acquired aplastic anemia. Study summary: Sorted CD4+ and CD8+ cells yielded 3.2 ug of DNA on average. Study-level findings and limits: Significance was not reached for CD8+ Simpson's diversity between patients and controls. Overlap between patients and controls comprised 25 to 30 CD8+ CDR3 sequences.

The patients chosen for sequencing had shown expansion of CD8+CD57+ cells (detected by flow cytometry). In germline, CDR1 is PRHDT, CDR2 FYEKMQ (reference sequence). J lost 0 bases, V lost 5 bases, and 6 bases had no gene match. The CDR3 is 15 amino acids. Genomic DNA provided the template from which TCR beta VDJ and CDR3 profiles were obtained. A single record per CDR3 protein comes from TCRdb applying MiXCR to the reads. The sample lists about 270,000 distinct CDR3 sequences; approximately 86% were seen once. Details on this clonotype: What it binds is unknown.

This receptor was taken from a human donor with aplastic anemia. The rearrangement links TRBV13 to TRBJ2-7; 8 nucleotides line up with TRBD1. The source material was sorted CD4+, CD8+, or CD8+CD57+ T cells (not recorded which) from PBMCs. For the CDR3, the DNA is TGTGCCAGCAGCCCAGACAGGGGATTCTCCTACGAGCAGTACTTC. Encoded protein: CASSPDRGFSYEQYF.